This passage covers 16 T cell receptor beta chains from one sample sequenced in a study of cytomegalovirus exposure and HLA in healthy donors. The PCR was carried out with 60 Vbeta primers and 13 Jbeta primers. Only in-frame clones appear in the TCRdb table, and some are missing; sequencing was by immunoSEQ multiplex PCR. Here the sample spans 200,000 to 250,000 clones, roughly 80% being singletons. Sequencing used PBMCs. These receptors came from a woman aged 40 to 50 in good health and CMV-seronegative.

This clone has just a few counts. CDR3 bases: TGTGCCAGCAGCCCGACGTGGCAGGGAGAGCAGTACTTC. Translating gives CASSPTWQGEQYF. The chain recombines TRBV7-2 with TRBJ2-7; maybe TRBD1 (5 bases). The CDR3 sequence is 13 residues long. The germline V and J ends were trimmed by 5 bases and 7 bases, with 15 bases remaining between them. CDR1 is SGHTA and CDR2 is FQGNSA in the germline V gene.

The chain couples TRBV29-1 to TRBJ1-1; no clear D. V was pared by 5 bases and J by 5 bases, with 12 bases between. This CDR3 is 12 amino acids long. The germline V gene encodes CDR1 SQVTM and CDR2 ANQGSEA. CDR3 coding DNA: TGCAGCGTTTCGGGGATTTCGACTGAAGCTTTCTTT. This codes for CSVSGISTEAFF.

The chain couples TRBV4-2 to TRBJ1-1; 9 bases map to TRBD1. J lost 7 bases, V lost 6 bases, and 6 bases had no gene match. The germline V gene has CDR1 LGHNA and CDR2 YNFKEQ. This CDR3 is 13 amino acids long. CDR3 in amino acids: CASRAKTGGEAFF. For the CDR3, the DNA is TGTGCCAGCAGGGCAAAGACAGGGGGTGAAGCTTTCTTT.

This chain joins TRBV27 and TRBJ2-2, with 7 bases identical to TRBD1. This CDR3 has 14 residues. From germline, CDR1 is MNHEY and CDR2 SMNVEV (reference sequence). The trim removed 5 bases at V and 4 bases at J, leaving 4 bases unmatched. CDR3 in amino acids: CASSPGTATGELFF. The CDR3 region has the DNA TGTGCCAGCAGTCCCGGGACAGCCACCGGGGAGCTGTTTTTT.

The rearrangement uses TRBV6-6 and TRBJ2-2; a weak D match, TRBD1 (7 bases). Germline-derived CDR1 and CDR2 are MNHNY and SVGAGI (reference sequence). CDR3 length: 15 residues. V was shortened by 4 bases and J by 4 bases, with 13 bases between the two germline ends. CDR3 coding DNA: TGTGCCAGCAGTTGGGCGGGACAGCCCACCGGGGAGCTGTTTTTT. This codes for CASSWAGQPTGELFF.

In this sample, this clone turned up a few times. The chain joins TRBV11-2 to TRBJ2-5; 14 bases fit TRBD2. CDR3 size: 19 residues. J lost 2 bases, V lost 1 base, and 9 bases had no gene match. Germline CDR1 is SGHAT and CDR2 is FQNNGV. In DNA form, the CDR3 reads TGTGCCAGCAGCTTAGGGTTGACTAGCGGGAGGGCCGTACAAGAGACCCAGTACTTC. Its translation is CASSLGLTSGRAVQETQYF.

The chain couples TRBV19 to TRBJ2-7, with D maybe TRBD2 (6 bases). The CDR3 extends over 15 amino acids. The germline V and J ends were trimmed by 8 bases and 4 bases, with 21 bases remaining between them. CDR1 and CDR2 from the germline V gene are LNHDA and SQIVND (reference sequence). DNA for the CDR3: TGTGCCAGTGGAAGTCCTGGGTCAGGGAGGTACGAGCAGTACTTC. Amino acids: CASGSPGSGRYEQYF.

This clone showed up just a few times. The rearrangement uses TRBV7-9 and TRBJ2-1, with a tentative D call TRBD1 (6 bases). The ends were cut back, 1 base at V and 15 bases at J, with 13 bases in the middle. Per the germline V gene, CDR1 is SEHNR and CDR2 is FQNEAQ (reference sequence). The CDR3 has 12 amino acids. Here the CDR3 reads CASSLGTGLGFF. DNA for the CDR3: TGTGCCAGCAGCTTAGGTACAGGGTTGGGGTTCTTC. Using reference TRBV7-9 and TRBJ2-1 for the parts outside the CDR3, the full variable domain is DTGVSQNPRHKITKRGQNVTFRCDPISEHNRLYWYRQTLGQGPEFLTYFQNEAQLEKSRLLSDRFSAERPKGSFSTLEIQRTEQGDSAMYLCASSLGTGLGFFGPGTRLTVL.

V is TRBV27 and J is TRBJ2-7; D remains unclear. Deletions cut 5 bases from V and 3 bases from J, with 14 bases between. CDR1 and CDR2 (germline): MNHEY, SMNVEV (reference sequence). This CDR3 contains 14 residues. CDR3 in amino acids: CASSKLAGRYEQYF. CDR3 DNA sequence: TGTGCCAGCAGTAAGTTAGCTGGTCGCTACGAGCAGTACTTC.

This clone was detected a few times. V is TRBV2 and J is TRBJ2-7, with 10 positions matching TRBD2. V gave up 5 bases and J gave up 4 bases; unmatched junction bases: 8. The CDR3 runs 15 residues. Germline V gene data show CDR1 as SNHLY and CDR2 as FYNNEI. The CDR3 loop reads CASSPGLARLYEQYF. CDR3 nucleotides: TGTGCCAGCAGTCCGGGACTAGCGCGACTATACGAGCAGTACTTC.

The genes are TRBV7-8 and TRBJ2-7; D perhaps matches TRBD1 (7 bases). CDR3 length equals 17 residues. V lost 1 base and J 0 bases, leaving 16 bases between the germline ends. The germline V gene encodes CDR1 SGHVS and CDR2 FQNEAQ. Here the CDR3 DNA reads TGTGCCAGCAGCTTAGGGACAGTCAGGGGGGCCTCCTACGAGCAGTACTTC. Translation gives CASSLGTVRGASYEQYF.

This chain connects TRBV7-3 to TRBJ2-7; TRBD2 matches at 11 bases. CDR3 length: 14 amino acids. Germline CDR1 reads SGHTA; CDR2 reads FQGTGA. V lost 2 bases and J lost 3; bases outside the gene matches: 0. The CDR3 sequence: CASSLLAGGYEQYF. Here the CDR3 DNA reads TGTGCCAGCAGCTTACTAGCGGGAGGCTACGAGCAGTACTTC.

V gene TRBV28 combines with J gene TRBJ1-1; D gene uncertain. V gave up 5 bases and J gave up 1 base, with 5 bases separating them. Germline values: CDR1 MDHEN, CDR2 SYDVKM. The CDR3 runs to 12 residues. CDR3 coding DNA: TGTGCCAGCAGTCGGGGGAACACTGAAGCTTTCTTT. It codes for CASSRGNTEAFF.

The chain combines TRBV4-1 with TRBJ2-7; 9 bases align to TRBD1. The trim removed 2 bases at V and 6 bases at J, leaving 8 bases unmatched. This CDR3 contains 15 residues. The germline CDR1 and CDR2 sequences are MGHRA and YSYEKL. The CDR3, as DNA: TGCGCCAGCAGCCAACAGGACAGGGGTCAATTCGAGCAGTACTTC. This encodes CASSQQDRGQFEQYF.

In this sample, this clone turned up a few times. This sequence joins TRBV7-3 and TRBJ2-1; D remains ambiguous. The CDR3 is made up of 12 amino acids. Germline-derived CDR1 and CDR2 are SGHTA and FQGTGA. V lost 2 bases to trimming and J lost 8 bases, with 7 bases between them. In DNA form, the CDR3 reads TGTGCCAGCAGCTTAGATGGAGATGAGCAGTTCTTC. Translated, it gives CASSLDGDEQFF.

The CDR3 loop is CSARQASPEAFF. The CDR3 coding sequence is TGCAGCGCCAGACAGGCCAGCCCTGAAGCTTTCTTT. The V gene is TRBV29-1, the J gene TRBJ1-1, with D perhaps matching TRBD1 (6 bases). The CDR3 runs to 12 residues. The germline V gene encodes CDR1 SQVTM and CDR2 ANQGSEA. V was clipped by 7 bases and J by 6 bases, with 15 bases between them.